The T cell receptor (beta chain) under discussion was sequenced for a study of blood T cell repertoires in COVID-19. Per the authors' pipeline: Cell counts per sample came from amplifying reference gene primers. This table comes from immunoSEQ multiplex PCR, and its TCRdb copy is limited to in-frame clones, with some not included. V, J and clone size are those of that table, while D and trimming were read from the DNA. In the table there are 130,000 to 150,000 clones, roughly 86% of which are singletons. The CDR3 has 14 amino acids. V lost 5 bases to trimming and J lost 2 bases; unmatched junction nucleotides: 0. CDR1 LGHDT and CDR2 YNNKEL come from the germline V gene (reference sequence).

The material sequenced was peripheral blood. This chain joins TRBV3-1 (or the pseudogene TRBV3-2) and TRBJ2-5, with TRBD2 matching over 12 bases. The source is a man aged 65 to 79 with acute or convalescent COVID-19. CDR3 sequence: CASSGLAGQETQYF. As DNA, the CDR3 is TGTGCCAGCAGCGGACTAGCGGGGCAAGAGACCCAGTACTTC.